Below, 20 T cell receptor beta chains from the same sample are listed, as sequenced in a study of blood T cell repertoires in COVID-19. Sequencing was performed with immunoSEQ multiplex PCR; in TCRdb, only in-frame clones are kept and a portion is missing. The table lists about 430,000 clones, 80% to 90% of them singletons. The sample comprised PBMCs or T cells enriched from blood (not recorded which). The receptors here all came from a young man who had recovered from COVID-19.

As regards this clone: This CDR3 is also generated by other DNA sequences in the sample. The V call is TRBV30, the J call TRBJ2-3; no clear D gene. V was shortened by 0 bases and J by 1 base, with 8 bases between the two germline ends. Germline CDR1 is GTSNPN and CDR2 is SVGIG (reference sequence). This CDR3 is built from 14 residues. The CDR3 DNA reads TGTGCCTGGAGTGTTGGCGGCGGCACAGATACGCAGTATTTT. As protein: CAWSVGGGTDTQYF.

V and J are TRBV9 and TRBJ1-1; D is unresolved. The V end was cut by 3 bases, the J end by 1 base, with 7 bases between. CDR3 size: 13 residues. CDR1 SGDLS and CDR2 YYNGEE come from the germline V gene. The CDR3 reads CASSAQQNTEAFF. Written as DNA, the CDR3 is TGTGCCAGCAGCGCACAGCAGAACACTGAAGCTTTCTTT.

The DNA of the CDR3 is TGTGCCAGCAGCCTACTAGCGGGAGTTGGCTACGAGCAGTACTTC. As protein: CASSLLAGVGYEQYF. The chain is built from TRBV7-2 and TRBJ2-7, with 11 bases fitting TRBD2. J was trimmed by 3 bases and V by 5 bases; bases with no gene match: 6. Germline V gene sequence: CDR1 SGHTA, CDR2 FQGNSA. This CDR3 comprises 15 residues.

This clone was counted a single time. The chain is built from TRBV28 and TRBJ2-7; 7 bases align to TRBD2. V shed 6 bases, J shed 6 bases, and the junction held 2 bases outside the gene matches. The CDR3 sequence is 11 residues long. Germline-derived CDR1 and CDR2 are MDHEN and SYDVKM. The CDR3 nucleotides read TGTGCCAGCAGGGTAGCGGGCGAGCAGTACTTC. Protein product: CASRVAGEQYF. The full variable domain, rest sourced from reference TRBV28 and TRBJ2-7, is DVKVTQSSRYLVKRTGEKVFLECVQDMDHENMFWYRQDPGLGLRLIYFSYDVKMKEKGDIPEGYSVSREKKERFSLILESASTNQTSMYLCASRVAGEQYFGPGTRLTVT.

The chain employs TRBV29-1 and TRBJ2-2; 10 bases line up with TRBD1. Trimming removed 6 bases from V and 3 bases from J; junction bases left unmatched: 1. Germline V gene sequence: CDR1 SQVTM, CDR2 ANQGSEA. This CDR3 spans 13 amino acids. The DNA for the CDR3 is TGCAGCGTGGACAGGGGGTACACCGGGGAGCTGTTTTTT. This codes for CSVDRGYTGELFF.

The gene calls are TRBV28 and TRBJ1-1; 7 bases align to TRBD1. The CDR3 contains 14 residues. J was trimmed by 1 base and V by 5 bases; bases with no gene match: 4. CDR1 is MDHEN and CDR2 is SYDVKM in the germline V gene. CDR3 protein: CASSRTGWNTEAFF. The CDR3 coding sequence is TGTGCCAGCAGTAGGACAGGTTGGAACACTGAAGCTTTCTTT.

This clone was observed at least ten times. The chain uses TRBV27 and TRBJ2-1; a possible D gene is TRBD1 (6 bases). The germline V gene has CDR1 MNHEY and CDR2 SMNVEV (reference sequence). CDR3 size: 13 residues. V was cut by 4 bases and J by 8 bases, with 12 bases left in between. The CDR3, as DNA: TGTGCCAGCAGTTGGCAGGGGAACGATGAGCAGTTCTTC. This gives the protein CASSWQGNDEQFF.

This chain uses TRBV28 with TRBJ1-5; 10 bases fit TRBD1. CDR1 and CDR2 (germline): MDHEN, SYDVKM. This CDR3 region has 17 residues. After removal of 6 bases from V and 2 bases from J, the junction contained 10 bases not matched to a gene. CDR3: CASSTSWGTGGNQPQHF. Here the CDR3 DNA reads TGTGCCAGCAGCACCAGCTGGGGGACAGGGGGCAATCAGCCCCAGCATTTT.

This chain connects TRBV5-1 to TRBJ1-5, with D maybe TRBD1 (5 bases). The germline V gene encodes CDR1 SGHRS and CDR2 YFSETQ. Between the trimmed V and J ends, which lost 4 bases and 1 base, there was a span of 12 bases. The CDR3 is made up of 15 amino acids. CDR3 sequence reads: CASSADSHSNQPQHF. In DNA, the CDR3 is TGCGCCAGCAGCGCAGACAGCCACAGCAATCAGCCCCAGCATTTT.

The J gene is TRBJ2-3, the V gene TRBV7-9, with D maybe TRBD2 (6 bases). From germline, CDR1 is SEHNR and CDR2 FQNEAQ (reference sequence). V lost 5 bases, J lost 4 bases, and 7 bases lay in between. The CDR3 is 12 residues long. The CDR3: CASSRLADTQYF. The CDR3 bases are TGTGCCAGCAGCCGACTAGCAGATACGCAGTATTTT.

Only a few counts were recorded for this clone. This chain joins TRBV6-2 or TRBV6-3 and TRBJ2-7, with 9 positions matching TRBD1. Germline V gene lookup returns CDR1 MNHEY and CDR2 SVGEGT. V was clipped by 2 bases and J by 1 base; unmatched bases: 6. The CDR3 runs 16 residues. CDR3 in amino acids: CASSYPGQGRSYEQYF. The DNA of the CDR3 is TGTGCCAGCAGTTACCCGGGACAGGGAAGATCCTACGAGCAGTACTTC.

In the case of this clone: One end of the junction is discordant with germline, which a read error may explain. V usage is TRBV2 and J usage is TRBJ2-4, with D maybe TRBD2 (5 bases). From germline, CDR1 is SNHLY and CDR2 FYNNEI. CDR3 size: 15 residues. The CDR3 is CASIEDTGAKNIQYF. The DNA for the CDR3 is TGTGCCAGCATTGAAGACACGGGGGCCAAAAACATTCAGTACTTC.

The chain employs TRBV7-9 and TRBJ1-1, with 7 bases matching TRBD1. This CDR3 spans 15 amino acids. CDR1 SEHNR and CDR2 FQNEAQ come from the germline V gene (reference sequence). J lost 6 bases, V lost 6 bases, and 13 bases had no gene match. This chain's CDR3 is CASSSDRAVSPEAFF. CDR3 nucleotide sequence: TGTGCCAGCAGTTCCGACAGGGCTGTATCTCCTGAAGCTTTCTTT.

The chain has TRBV20-1 and TRBJ1-1, with D possibly being TRBD1 (5 bases). The germline CDR1 and CDR2 sequences are DFQATT and SNEGSKA (reference sequence). V lost 3 bases and J lost 6, with 17 bases in between. The CDR3 length is 14 residues. The CDR3 sequence: CSASQGMGFAEAFF. The CDR3, as DNA: TGCAGTGCTAGTCAGGGAATGGGGTTCGCTGAAGCTTTCTTT.

The chain joins TRBV15 to TRBJ2-1; 7 bases are shared with TRBD2. Germline V gives CDR1 LNHNV, CDR2 YYDKDF (reference sequence). The CDR3 totals 16 residues. The V segment lost 0 bases and the J segment 1 base; nucleotides outside the gene matches: 3. CDR3: CATSRDPAGSYNEQFF. Written as DNA, the CDR3 is TGTGCCACCAGCAGAGACCCAGCGGGGTCCTACAATGAGCAGTTCTTC.

The chain joins TRBV24-1 to TRBJ1-5, with a possible D match to TRBD1 (6 bases). The CDR3 runs to 14 residues. V was shortened by 4 bases and J by 10 bases, with 16 bases between the two germline ends. Germline V gene data show CDR1 as KGHDR and CDR2 as SFDVKD. The CDR3 loop is CATSEAGVTNPQHF. The CDR3 coding sequence is TGTGCCACCAGTGAAGCAGGGGTTACCAACCCCCAGCATTTT.

J is TRBJ2-1 and V is TRBV9; 9 positions match TRBD2. The V gene's germline CDR1 is SGDLS and CDR2 YYNGEE. J gave up 6 bases and V 4 bases, and 17 bases lay outside the gene matches. The CDR3 has 18 residues. As DNA, the CDR3 is TGTGCCAGCAGCCACCATTTAGCGGGAGTAGGGGGAGGCAATGAGCAGTTCTTC. Residues: CASSHHLAGVGGGNEQFF.

This chain links TRBV5-6 with TRBJ2-2, with a weak D call TRBD1 (5 bases). CDR1 is SGHDT and CDR2 is YYEEEE in the germline V gene. V was cut by 3 bases and J by 0 bases, with 9 bases left in between. The CDR3 sequence is 15 residues long. CDR3 protein: CASSSWGANTGELFF. CDR3 nucleotide sequence: TGTGCCAGCAGCTCTTGGGGCGCGAACACCGGGGAGCTGTTTTTT.

The V and J genes are TRBV29-1 and TRBJ1-2; D is unresolved. V gave up 4 bases and J gave up 1 base, with 7 bases separating them. The CDR3 totals 12 residues. Germline CDR1 reads SQVTM; CDR2 reads ANQGSEA. CDR3 protein: CSVGAGNYGYTF. The CDR3 nucleotides are TGCAGCGTTGGTGCGGGTAACTATGGCTACACCTTC.

The chain carries TRBV4-1 and TRBJ2-7, with 7 nucleotides matching TRBD1. CDR3 size: 14 residues. Germline-derived CDR1 and CDR2 are MGHRA and YSYEKL. J gave up 4 bases and V 1 base, and 4 bases lay outside the gene matches. DNA for the CDR3: TGCGCCAGCAGCCAAGTTTACAGGGGTTACGAGCAGTACTTC. Its protein product is CASSQVYRGYEQYF.